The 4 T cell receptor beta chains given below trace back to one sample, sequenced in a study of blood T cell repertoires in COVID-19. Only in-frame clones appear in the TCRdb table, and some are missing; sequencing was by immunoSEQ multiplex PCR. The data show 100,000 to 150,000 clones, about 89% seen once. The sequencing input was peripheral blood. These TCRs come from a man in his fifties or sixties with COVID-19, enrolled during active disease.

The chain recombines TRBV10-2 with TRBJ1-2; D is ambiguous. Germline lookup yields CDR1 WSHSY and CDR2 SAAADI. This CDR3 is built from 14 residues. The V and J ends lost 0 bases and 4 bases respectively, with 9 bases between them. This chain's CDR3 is CASSESVASYGYTF. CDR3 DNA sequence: TGCGCCAGCAGTGAGTCGGTGGCTAGCTATGGCTACACCTTC.

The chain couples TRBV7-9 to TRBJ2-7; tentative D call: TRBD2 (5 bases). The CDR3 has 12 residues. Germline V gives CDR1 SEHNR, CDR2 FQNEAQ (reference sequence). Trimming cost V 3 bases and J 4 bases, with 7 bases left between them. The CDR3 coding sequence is TGTGCCAGCAGCTTGGGAGTGTACGAGCAGTACTTC. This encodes CASSLGVYEQYF.

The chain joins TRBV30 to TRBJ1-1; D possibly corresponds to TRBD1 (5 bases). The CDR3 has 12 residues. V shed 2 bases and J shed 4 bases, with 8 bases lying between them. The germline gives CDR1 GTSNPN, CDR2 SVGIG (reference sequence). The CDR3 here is CAWSRRGTEAFF. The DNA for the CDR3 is TGTGCCTGGAGTAGAAGGGGCACTGAAGCTTTCTTT.

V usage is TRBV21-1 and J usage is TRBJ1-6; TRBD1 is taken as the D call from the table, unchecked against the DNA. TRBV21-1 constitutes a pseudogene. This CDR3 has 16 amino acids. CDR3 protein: CASSPTDRDLNSPLHF. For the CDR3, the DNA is TGTGCCAGCAGCCCAACCGACAGGGACCTCAATTCACCCCTCCACTTT.